These 21 T cell receptor beta chains came from one sample sequenced in a study of blood T cell repertoires in COVID-19. Method: immunoSEQ multiplex PCR; TCRdb's copy keeps in-frame clones and lacks some. This table holds 190,000 or so clones, roughly nine tenths found once. What was sequenced was peripheral blood. The receptors come from a woman between 65 and 79 years old with acute or convalescent COVID-19.

CDR3 in amino acids: CASSFSGPRDTQYF. In DNA form, the CDR3 reads TGTGCCAGCAGCTTTAGTGGGCCGCGAGATACGCAGTATTTT. This chain links TRBV5-4 with TRBJ2-3; no firm D call. The CDR3 loop spans 14 amino acids. Trimming removed 2 bases from V and 5 bases from J, with 12 bases in between. CDR1 SGHNT and CDR2 YYREEE come from the germline V gene (reference sequence).

This clone was picked up a small number of times. The chain combines TRBV10-2 with TRBJ1-1; TRBD1 aligns across 7 bases. With 8 bases clipped from V and 0 bases from J, the junction kept 9 bases outside the gene matches. The CDR3 runs 15 residues. Germline V CDR1 and CDR2: WSHSY, SAAADI. The CDR3 nucleotides read TGCGCCAGCCAGATTGGGACAGTAATGAACACTGAAGCTTTCTTT. Its protein product is CASQIGTVMNTEAFF.

This clone is a singleton in its sample. The chain carries TRBV25-1 and TRBJ1-6; 8 bases map to TRBD1. The CDR3 consists of 15 residues. The germline V gene has CDR1 MGHDK and CDR2 SYGVNS. With V trimmed by 4 bases and J by 8 bases, 7 bases remained unmatched. In DNA, the CDR3 is TGTGCCAGCAGTGGGCGGACAGGGAAAGATTCACCCCTCCACTTT. Protein: CASSGRTGKDSPLHF.

V gene TRBV7-9 combines with J gene TRBJ2-2, with D perhaps TRBD2 (5 bases). V shed 1 base and J shed 1 base, with 10 bases lying between them. The CDR3 totals 16 residues. Germline CDR1 SEHNR, CDR2 FQNEAQ (reference sequence). CDR3 region: CASSLEAGLNTGELFF. The CDR3, as DNA: TGTGCCAGCAGCTTAGAGGCGGGCCTGAACACCGGGGAGCTGTTTTTT.

This clone was seen more than once but under ten times. The chain uses TRBV6-5 and TRBJ1-2; D is undetermined. V gave up 9 bases and J gave up 4 bases, with 12 bases separating them. Germline CDR1 is MNHEY and CDR2 is SVGAGI. The CDR3 runs 12 residues. CDR3 region: CASSLERYGYTF. CDR3 DNA sequence: TGTGCCAGTTCCCTAGAACGCTATGGCTACACCTTC.

The J gene is TRBJ1-5, the V gene TRBV28; D gene uncertain. The V gene's germline CDR1 is MDHEN and CDR2 SYDVKM. Trimming removed 2 bases from V and 2 bases from J, with 10 bases in between. There are 15 residues in the CDR3. The CDR3 loop reads CASSLPPRGNQPQHF. The CDR3 region has the DNA TGTGCCAGCAGTTTACCCCCACGGGGCAATCAGCCCCAGCATTTT.

The rearrangement links TRBV11-2 to TRBJ1-1, with 8 bases identical to TRBD1. Trimming at V came to 5 bases and at J to 4 bases, leaving 6 bases not matched to a gene. Germline V gene sequence: CDR1 SGHAT, CDR2 FQNNGV. This CDR3 is built from 14 residues. CDR3 protein: CASSRDRKITEAFF. The CDR3 DNA sequence: TGTGCCAGCAGCCGGGACAGGAAGATCACTGAAGCTTTCTTT.

This clone was seen a handful of times. This chain links TRBV7-9 with TRBJ1-1, with 8 bases identical to TRBD1. Looked up from germline, CDR1 is SEHNR and CDR2 is FQNEAQ (reference sequence). The CDR3 has 16 amino acids. V lost 6 bases, J lost 4 bases, and 13 bases stayed unmatched. The CDR3 nucleotides are TGTGCCAGCAGTTCCTCAGGGGGCGTAGGGCGCACTGAAGCTTTCTTT. This encodes CASSSSGGVGRTEAFF.

The chain uses TRBV28 and TRBJ2-1; tentatively, D is TRBD1 (6 bases). CDR1 MDHEN and CDR2 SYDVKM come from the germline V gene. Trimming took off 7 bases at V and 10 bases at J, with 14 bases between the two ends. The CDR3 totals 12 residues. This chain's CDR3 is CASKGDVREQFF. CDR3 bases: TGTGCCAGCAAGGGGGATGTTAGGGAGCAGTTCTTC.

The V call is TRBV19, the J call TRBJ2-3, with 11 nucleotides matching TRBD1. Germline lookup yields CDR1 LNHDA and CDR2 SQIVND (reference sequence). The ends lost 5 bases at V and 2 bases at J; junction bases unmatched: 12. This CDR3 has 18 amino acids. The DNA of the CDR3 is TGTGCCAGTAGTCTCCGGGACAGGGGGTTTCACCCCACAGATACGCAGTATTTT. Its protein is CASSLRDRGFHPTDTQYF.

To note about this clone: Its ends do not fully match the called genes, so a read error is possible. The chain has TRBV7-7 and TRBJ2-2; 7 bases line up with TRBD1. CDR1 is SSHAT and CDR2 is FNYEAQ in the germline V gene (reference sequence). The CDR3 totals 15 residues. The CDR3 nucleotides read TGTGCTAGCAGCGTAGACAGGGCATCCACCGGGGAGCTGTTTTTT. Encoded protein: CASSVDRASTGELFF. Variable domain in full (rest from reference TRBV7-7 and TRBJ2-2): GAGVSQSPRYKVTKRGQDVTLRCDPISSHATLYWYQQALGQGPEFLTYFNYEAQPDKSGLPSDRFSAERPEGSISTLTIQRTEQRDSAMYRCASSVDRASTGELFFGEGSRLTVL.

J is TRBJ2-2 and V is TRBV18; 8 bases fit TRBD2. CDR1 is KGHSH, CDR2 LQKENI, per germline. This CDR3 spans 17 amino acids. Germline trimming cut 3 bases from V and 3 bases from J; bases unmatched to any gene: 9. CDR3 DNA sequence: TGTGCCAGCTCACCCCTAATAAGCGGGAGCTACACCGGGGAGCTGTTTTTT. This sequence encodes CASSPLISGSYTGELFF.

A single count supports this clone. The CDR3 sequence: CASSPHPRGGTRLNEQFF. CDR3 bases: TGTGCCAGTAGTCCACACCCCCGGGGTGGGACTAGGCTCAATGAGCAGTTCTTC. The chain links TRBV19 to TRBJ2-1; TRBD2 matches 8 bases. The CDR3 covers 18 residues. V dropped 5 bases and J dropped 6; count of bases not matched to a gene: 18. CDR1 is LNHDA and CDR2 is SQIVND in the germline V gene (reference sequence).

This chain uses TRBV15 with TRBJ2-1; D might be TRBD1 (6 bases). Trimming removed 0 bases at V and 8 bases at J, with 20 bases between. Germline V gene data show CDR1 as LNHNV and CDR2 as YYDKDF (reference sequence). The CDR3 runs to 17 residues. CDR3: CATSRDRGNVGADEQFF. The CDR3 bases are TGTGCCACCAGCAGAGATAGGGGGAATGTCGGCGCGGATGAGCAGTTCTTC.

This chain uses TRBV6-5 with TRBJ1-4; D ambiguous. The CDR3 is made up of 12 amino acids. CDR1 is MNHEY, CDR2 SVGAGI, per germline. V lost 7 bases, J lost 6 bases, and 9 bases lay in between. CDR3 in amino acids: CASTMADEKLFF. CDR3 coding DNA: TGTGCCAGCACCATGGCCGATGAAAAACTGTTTTTT.

The CDR3 sequence is CASSRSQDAYYGYTF. The CDR3 DNA follows: TGTGCCAGCAGCCGATCACAGGACGCCTACTATGGCTACACCTTC. V usage is TRBV3-1 (or the pseudogene TRBV3-2) and J usage is TRBJ1-2, with D perhaps matching TRBD1 (5 bases). The CDR3 length is 15 residues. Between the trimmed V and J ends, which lost 4 bases and 3 bases, there was a span of 15 bases. Germline V gene sequence: CDR1 LGHDT, CDR2 YNNKEL (reference sequence).

The chain links TRBV5-4 to TRBJ1-5, with D maybe TRBD1 (5 bases). Germline V lookup: CDR1 SGHNT, CDR2 YYREEE (reference sequence). V lost 1 base and J 5 bases, leaving 7 bases between the germline ends. CDR3 length equals 13 residues. Here the CDR3 reads CASSLWGDQPQHF. CDR3 in DNA: TGTGCCAGCAGCTTGTGGGGGGATCAGCCCCAGCATTTT.

This chain connects TRBV13 to TRBJ1-2; tentative D call: TRBD1 (6 bases). CDR1 PRHDT and CDR2 FYEKMQ come from the germline V gene (reference sequence). V dropped 4 bases and J dropped 7 bases, with 13 bases sitting between them. The CDR3 totals 13 residues. The CDR3 nucleotides are TGTGCCAGCAGCTCCAGGGGTGTAAGTGGCTACACCTTC. Protein product: CASSSRGVSGYTF.

The chain recombines TRBV18 with TRBJ2-7, with a possible D match to TRBD2 (5 bases). The CDR3 is 13 amino acids. From germline, CDR1 is KGHSH and CDR2 LQKENI. V shed 4 bases and J shed 3 bases, with 10 bases lying between them. CDR3 sequence reads: CASSQASSYEQYF. For the CDR3, the DNA is TGTGCCAGCTCACAGGCTAGCAGCTACGAGCAGTACTTC.

Only a few counts were recorded for this clone. The chain links TRBV5-1 to TRBJ1-6, with 8 positions matching TRBD1. The CDR3 runs to 15 residues. Germline-derived CDR1 and CDR2 are SGHRS and YFSETQ. The junction had 2 bases not matched to a gene; V was cut back by 1 base and J by 5 bases. CDR3 region: CASSLRTGNNSPLHF. Written as DNA, the CDR3 is TGCGCCAGCAGCTTGCGGACAGGGAATAATTCACCCCTCCACTTT.

V is TRBV6-5 and J is TRBJ1-1, with 9 bases identical to TRBD1. The CDR3 sequence is 13 residues long. Germline V gene data show CDR1 as MNHEY and CDR2 as SVGAGI. V was clipped by 6 bases and J by 5 bases; unmatched bases: 4. The DNA for the CDR3 is TGTGCCAGCAGAGGACAGGGGAGAACTGAAGCTTTCTTT. This codes for CASRGQGRTEAFF.